This entry lists 16 T cell receptor beta chains sequenced from one sample in a study of blood T cell repertoires in COVID-19. The table came from immunoSEQ multiplex PCR; TCRdb's copy has only in-frame clones and leaves some out. The table has 150,000 or so clones, roughly 85% seen once. The specimen was peripheral blood. These receptors all come from a human donor in a cohort sampled during active COVID-19.

V gene TRBV18 combines with J gene TRBJ2-7; 8 nucleotides agree with TRBD1. Germline CDR1 reads KGHSH; CDR2 reads LQKENI. The CDR3 length is 16 residues. J lost 1 base, V lost 4 bases, and 9 bases had no gene match. The CDR3 sequence is CASSLKTGTGSYEQYF. CDR3 coding DNA: TGTGCCAGCTCACTAAAGACCGGGACAGGATCCTACGAGCAGTACTTC.

V and J are TRBV6-5 and TRBJ1-3; tentative D call: TRBD1 (6 bases). The germline V gene encodes CDR1 MNHEY and CDR2 SVGAGI. The CDR3 runs to 14 residues. Deletions cut 2 bases from V and 4 bases from J, with 9 bases between. The CDR3 DNA follows: TGTGCCAGCAGTTACCAGACAGGCGGAAACACCATATATTTT. It yields the protein CASSYQTGGNTIYF.

The chain has TRBV30 and TRBJ1-5; D call uncertain. Between the trimmed V and J ends, which lost 0 bases and 9 bases, there was a span of 9 bases. The CDR3 loop spans 12 amino acids. Germline V CDR1 and CDR2: GTSNPN, SVGIG (reference sequence). As DNA, the CDR3 is TGTGCCTGGAGTGTTCAATCAGGGCCCCAGCATTTT. This encodes CAWSVQSGPQHF. Based on the CDR3 plus reference TRBV30 and TRBJ1-5, the full variable domain is SQTIHQWPATLVQPVGSPLSLECTVEGTSNPNLYWYRQAAGRGLQLLFYSVGIGQISSEVPQNLSASRPQDRQFILSSKKLLLSDSGFYLCAWSVQSGPQHFGDGTRLSIL.

The rearrangement links TRBV3-1 (or the pseudogene TRBV3-2) to TRBJ2-5; 10 bases align to TRBD1. From germline, CDR1 is LGHDT and CDR2 YNNKEL (reference sequence). The CDR3 is made up of 19 amino acids. Trimming removed 1 base from V and 5 bases from J; junction bases left unmatched: 16. The CDR3 nucleotides read TGTGCCAGCAGCCAAGCCCTGACAGGGGGCGAGATCTCCCCGGAGACCCAGTACTTC. The encoded protein is CASSQALTGGEISPETQYF.

This clone has more than one count but fewer than ten. The rearrangement uses TRBV29-1 and TRBJ2-1; D perhaps matches TRBD2 (6 bases). The germline V gene encodes CDR1 SQVTM and CDR2 ANQGSEA. The CDR3 extends over 13 amino acids. Deletions cut 6 bases from V and 7 bases from J, with 16 bases between. The CDR3: CSVHTTRRNEQFF. The CDR3 DNA sequence: TGCAGCGTGCATACGACTAGAAGGAATGAGCAGTTCTTC.

V and J are TRBV2 and TRBJ2-2; 13 bases agree with TRBD2. Trimming took 8 bases from V and 6 from J; bases not matched to a gene: 9. The CDR3 consists of 16 residues. Germline CDR1 is SNHLY and CDR2 is FYNNEI. In DNA form, the CDR3 reads TGTGCCAGCGGGGACCTAGGACTAGCGGGAGCCGGGGAGCTGTTTTTT. Protein sequence: CASGDLGLAGAGELFF.

This sequence joins TRBV14 and TRBJ2-1; no clear D gene. V lost 0 bases, J lost 4 bases, and 13 bases lay in between. Germline assignment: CDR1 SGHDN and CDR2 FVKESK. The CDR3 loop spans 16 amino acids. CDR3 nucleotide sequence: TGTGCCAGCAGCCAAGAGGGCGATCCAAAATACAATGAGCAGTTCTTC. As protein: CASSQEGDPKYNEQFF.

The genes are TRBV11-3 and TRBJ2-3; D is perhaps TRBD1 (7 bases). Trimming removed 2 bases at V and 1 base at J, with 13 bases between. Looked up from germline, CDR1 is SGHNT and CDR2 is YENEEA. The CDR3 contains 16 residues. The CDR3: CASSLQGGYCTDTQYF. The CDR3 DNA reads as TGTGCCAGCAGCTTACAGGGGGGCTACTGCACAGATACGCAGTATTTT.

The chain carries TRBV6-5 and TRBJ2-7, with 7 bases matching TRBD2. The CDR3 is 15 residues long. Germline values: CDR1 MNHEY, CDR2 SVGAGI. V gave up 2 bases and J gave up 3 bases; unmatched junction bases: 7. CDR3: CASSYAASGIYEQYF. CDR3 nucleotides: TGTGCCAGCAGTTACGCCGCCAGCGGGATCTACGAGCAGTACTTC.

The chain employs TRBV14 and TRBJ1-1; 9 positions agree with TRBD1. CDR1 and CDR2 from the germline V gene are SGHDN and FVKESK. The junction had 3 bases not matched to a gene; V was cut back by 3 bases and J by 1 base. The CDR3 sequence is 15 residues long. The DNA for the CDR3 is TGTGCCAGCAGCCATTGGACAGGGGAGAACACTGAAGCTTTCTTT. Protein product: CASSHWTGENTEAFF.

The chain employs TRBV29-1 and TRBJ1-1; a weak D match, TRBD1 (5 bases). The V gene lost 7 bases and the J gene lost 1 base, with 19 bases spanning the gap. The CDR3 covers 15 residues. Germline V gene data show CDR1 as SQVTM and CDR2 as ANQGSEA. CDR3 bases: TGCAGCGCCCTCGGGGGAGGAGGGAAGAACACTGAAGCTTTCTTT. This gives the protein CSALGGGGKNTEAFF.

This chain connects TRBV14 to TRBJ1-1; 7 bases are a match to TRBD1. The CDR3 length is 14 residues. Germline assignment: CDR1 SGHDN and CDR2 FVKESK. With 4 bases clipped from V and 4 bases from J, the junction kept 6 bases outside the gene matches. The DNA of the CDR3 is TGTGCCAGCAGCCTCAGACAGGGCGGCACTGAAGCTTTCTTT. This translates into CASSLRQGGTEAFF.

V is TRBV11-2 and J is TRBJ2-7, with 8 bases identical to TRBD1. V lost 6 bases to trimming and J lost 3 bases; unmatched junction nucleotides: 10. The CDR3 length is 15 residues. The germline V gene encodes CDR1 SGHAT and CDR2 FQNNGV. CDR3 sequence: CASRLTGGVIYEQYF. CDR3 DNA: TGTGCCAGCAGACTAACAGGGGGAGTGATCTACGAGCAGTACTTC.

The CDR3 protein is CASSTPTGGPNEQFF. In DNA form, the CDR3 reads TGCGCCAGCAGCACACCTACGGGGGGGCCCAATGAGCAGTTCTTC. The chain couples TRBV5-1 to TRBJ2-1; 8 nucleotides agree with TRBD2. Germline V lookup: CDR1 SGHRS, CDR2 YFSETQ. Trimming cost V 4 bases and J 6 bases; bases outside gene matches: 9. The CDR3 length is 15 residues.

The chain uses TRBV24-1 and TRBJ1-5; D is ambiguous. Germline values: CDR1 KGHDR, CDR2 SFDVKD. This CDR3 comprises 14 residues. V dropped 0 bases and J dropped 4 bases, with 6 bases sitting between them. CDR3 in amino acids: CATSDLGGNQPQHF. DNA of the CDR3: TGTGCCACCAGTGATTTGGGCGGTAATCAGCCCCAGCATTTT.

V and J are TRBV30 and TRBJ1-2, with 10 positions matching TRBD1. The CDR3 sequence is 14 residues long. Germline V gene data show CDR1 as GTSNPN and CDR2 as SVGIG (reference sequence). V dropped 3 bases and J dropped 3; count of bases not matched to a gene: 4. The CDR3 protein is CAWRGQGSDYGYTF. DNA of the CDR3: TGTGCCTGGAGGGGACAGGGGAGTGACTATGGCTACACCTTC.